This TCR beta chain was sequenced for a study of blood T cell repertoires in COVID-19. The CDR3 runs 16 residues. The ends lost 3 bases at V and 0 bases at J; junction bases unmatched: 6. Germline CDR1 SGHRS, CDR2 YFSETQ. Profiling relied on immunoSEQ multiplex PCR, and the TCRdb table lists in-frame clones only, not all of them. This table holds 250,000 to 300,000 clones, approximately 90% found once. Sequencing used PBMCs or T cells enriched from blood (not recorded which). The V and J genes are TRBV5-1 and TRBJ1-2, with 9 nucleotides matching TRBD1. The sequence came from a man in his forties or fifties who had recovered from COVID-19. The DNA of the CDR3 is TGCGCCAGCAGCTACCCGGGACAGGGCTCTAACTATGGCTACACCTTC. Translation gives CASSYPGQGSNYGYTF.